The TCR beta chain under discussion was sequenced for a study of preoperative IRX-2 immunotherapy in early breast cancer. Clones were sequenced by immunoSEQ multiplex PCR, and TCRdb holds only the in-frame ones, with some missing. The sample shows about 34,000 clones, roughly 96% of them seen only once. Germline-derived CDR1 and CDR2 are LGHNA and YSLEER. Trimming removed 4 bases from V and 0 bases from J, with 21 bases in between. CDR3 length: 19 amino acids. Documented treatment: preoperative locoregional IRX-2 cytokine immunotherapy. This phase Ib study tested locoregional IRX-2 cytokine immunotherapy given before surgery. This clone was observed once.

This sequence originates from a human donor with breast cancer. Sampling was performed from a patient treated with IRX-2 immunotherapy. The chain joins TRBV4-3 to TRBJ1-4, with a tentative D call TRBD1 (6 bases). CDR3 in amino acids: CASSPYERGGETTNEKLFF. The CDR3 DNA sequence: TGCGCCAGCAGCCCTTATGAGAGGGGGGGTGAGACAACTAATGAAAAACTGTTTTTT.